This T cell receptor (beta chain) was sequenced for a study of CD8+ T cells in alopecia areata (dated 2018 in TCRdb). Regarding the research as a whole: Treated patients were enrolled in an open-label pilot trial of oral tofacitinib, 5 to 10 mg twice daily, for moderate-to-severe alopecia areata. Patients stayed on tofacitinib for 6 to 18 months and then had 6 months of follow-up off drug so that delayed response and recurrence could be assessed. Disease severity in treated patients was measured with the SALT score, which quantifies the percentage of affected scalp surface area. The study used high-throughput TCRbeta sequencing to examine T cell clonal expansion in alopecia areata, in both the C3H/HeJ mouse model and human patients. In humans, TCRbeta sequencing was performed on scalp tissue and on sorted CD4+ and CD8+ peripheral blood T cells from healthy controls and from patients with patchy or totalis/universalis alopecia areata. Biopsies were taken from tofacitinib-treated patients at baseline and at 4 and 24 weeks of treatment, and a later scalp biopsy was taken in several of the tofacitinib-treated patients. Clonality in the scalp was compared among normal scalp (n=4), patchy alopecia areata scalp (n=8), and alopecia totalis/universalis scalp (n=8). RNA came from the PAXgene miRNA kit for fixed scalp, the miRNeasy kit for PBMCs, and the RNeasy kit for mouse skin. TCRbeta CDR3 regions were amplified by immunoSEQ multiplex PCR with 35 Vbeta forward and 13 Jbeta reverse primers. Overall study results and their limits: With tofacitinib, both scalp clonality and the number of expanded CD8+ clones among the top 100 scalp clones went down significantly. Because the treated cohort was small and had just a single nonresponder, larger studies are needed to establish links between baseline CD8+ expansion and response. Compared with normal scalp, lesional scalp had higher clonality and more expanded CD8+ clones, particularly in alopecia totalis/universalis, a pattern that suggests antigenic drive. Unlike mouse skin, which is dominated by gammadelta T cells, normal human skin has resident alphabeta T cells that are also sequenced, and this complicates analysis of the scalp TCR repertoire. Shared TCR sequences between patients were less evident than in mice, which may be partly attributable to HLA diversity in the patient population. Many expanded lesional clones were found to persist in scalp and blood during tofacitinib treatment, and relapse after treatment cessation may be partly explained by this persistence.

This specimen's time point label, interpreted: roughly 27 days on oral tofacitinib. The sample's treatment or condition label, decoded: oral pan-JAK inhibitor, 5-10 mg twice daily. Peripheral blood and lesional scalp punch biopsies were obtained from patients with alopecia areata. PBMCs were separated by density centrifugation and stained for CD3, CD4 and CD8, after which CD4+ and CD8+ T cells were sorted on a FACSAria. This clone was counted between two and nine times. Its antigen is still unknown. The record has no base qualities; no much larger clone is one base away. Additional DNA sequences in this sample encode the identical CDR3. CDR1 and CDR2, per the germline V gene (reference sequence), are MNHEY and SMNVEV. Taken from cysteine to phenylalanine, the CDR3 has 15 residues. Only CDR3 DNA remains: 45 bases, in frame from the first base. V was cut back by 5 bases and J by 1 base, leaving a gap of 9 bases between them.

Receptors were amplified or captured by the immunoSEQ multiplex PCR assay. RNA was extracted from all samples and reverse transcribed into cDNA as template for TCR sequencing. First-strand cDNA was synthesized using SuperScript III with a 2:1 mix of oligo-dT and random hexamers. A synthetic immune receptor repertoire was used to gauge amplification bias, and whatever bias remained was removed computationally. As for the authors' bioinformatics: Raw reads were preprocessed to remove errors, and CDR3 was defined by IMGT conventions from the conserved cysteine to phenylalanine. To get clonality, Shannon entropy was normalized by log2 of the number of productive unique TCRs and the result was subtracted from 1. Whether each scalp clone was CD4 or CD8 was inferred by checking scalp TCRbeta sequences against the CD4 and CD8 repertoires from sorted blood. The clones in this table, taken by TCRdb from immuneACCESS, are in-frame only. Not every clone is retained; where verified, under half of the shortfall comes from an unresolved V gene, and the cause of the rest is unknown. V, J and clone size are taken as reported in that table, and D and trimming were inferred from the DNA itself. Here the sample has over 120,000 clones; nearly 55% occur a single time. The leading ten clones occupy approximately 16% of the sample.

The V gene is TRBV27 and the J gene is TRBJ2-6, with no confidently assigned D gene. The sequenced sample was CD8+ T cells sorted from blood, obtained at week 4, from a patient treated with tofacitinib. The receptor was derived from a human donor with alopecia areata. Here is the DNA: TGTGCCAGCAGTCTCCTCAGGTCTGGGGCCAACGTCCTGACTTTC. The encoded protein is CASSLLRSGANVLTF.